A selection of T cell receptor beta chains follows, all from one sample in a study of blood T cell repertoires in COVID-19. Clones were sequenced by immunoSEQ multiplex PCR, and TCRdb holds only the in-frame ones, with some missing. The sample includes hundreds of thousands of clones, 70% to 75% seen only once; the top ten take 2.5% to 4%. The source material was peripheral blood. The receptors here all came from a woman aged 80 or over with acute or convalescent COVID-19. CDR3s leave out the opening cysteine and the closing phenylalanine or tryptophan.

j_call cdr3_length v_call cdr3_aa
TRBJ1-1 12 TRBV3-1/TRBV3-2 ASSQADREAEAF
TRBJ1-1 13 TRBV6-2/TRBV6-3 ASSYGGRETTEAF
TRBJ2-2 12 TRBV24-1 ATSLGAGTGELF
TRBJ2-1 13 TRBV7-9 ASSTYRGTYNEQF
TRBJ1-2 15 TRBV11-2 ASSLGKGTGPNYGYT
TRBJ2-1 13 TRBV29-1 SVARDRAVYNEQF
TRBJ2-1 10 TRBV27 ASRGGYNEQF
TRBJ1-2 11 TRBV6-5 ATTAGEVYGYT
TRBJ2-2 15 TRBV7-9 ASSISGLAGVPGELF
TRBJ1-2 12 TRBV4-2 ASSGDKTNYGYT
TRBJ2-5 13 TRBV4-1 ASSQVMGLWETQY
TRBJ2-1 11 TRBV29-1 SVEQGDLHEQF
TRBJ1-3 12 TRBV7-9 ASSLANSGNTIY
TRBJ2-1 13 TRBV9 ASSLQGSSYNEQF
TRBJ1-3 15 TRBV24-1 ATSDLGVSSSGNTIY
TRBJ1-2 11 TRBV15 ATSSQGAYGYT
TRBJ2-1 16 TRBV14 ASSHFLKLTSRRNEQF
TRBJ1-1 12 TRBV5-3 ARSLSGLYTEAF
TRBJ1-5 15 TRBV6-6 ASRRQGSSYSNQPQH
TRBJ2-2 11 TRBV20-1 SASGGKAGELF
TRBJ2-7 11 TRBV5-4 ASSLVRQGMQY
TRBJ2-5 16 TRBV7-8 ASSPAGRSVIRKETQY
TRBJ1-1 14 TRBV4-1 ASSQDLNRAHTEAF
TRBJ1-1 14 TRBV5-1 ASSYGTGGASTEAF
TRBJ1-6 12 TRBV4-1 ASSQEPRPQSLH
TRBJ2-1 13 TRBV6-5 ASSQTGSSYNEQF
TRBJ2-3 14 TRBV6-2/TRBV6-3 ASSTWTSGRTDTQY
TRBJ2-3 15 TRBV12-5 ASGSPQRGGVTDTQY
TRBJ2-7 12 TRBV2 ASSEVKGVNEQY
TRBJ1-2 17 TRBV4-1 ASSQDRDRANNANYGYT
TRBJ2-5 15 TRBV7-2 ASSAWRTSGLPETQY
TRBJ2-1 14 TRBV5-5 ASSSSPGQGTREQF
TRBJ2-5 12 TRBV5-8 ASNLDRAQETQY
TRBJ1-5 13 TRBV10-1 AGPELGHRNQPQH
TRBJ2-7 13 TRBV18 ASSRREGTSYEQY
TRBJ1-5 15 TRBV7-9 ASSLSPFRGPHQPQH
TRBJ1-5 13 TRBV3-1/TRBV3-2 ASSQDSKGGQPQH
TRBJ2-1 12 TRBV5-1 ASSFGGSEDEQF
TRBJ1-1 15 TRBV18 ASSPTGGYGMNTEAF
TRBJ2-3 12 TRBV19 ASSGQGRADTQY
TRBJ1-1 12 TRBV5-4 ASSFNRGGTEAF
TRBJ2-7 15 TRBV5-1 ASSSKPTGPQVGEQY
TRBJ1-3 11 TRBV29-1 SVGPRAGNTIY
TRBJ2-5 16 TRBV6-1 ASSEAVSGGPSRETQY
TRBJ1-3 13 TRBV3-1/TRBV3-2 ASSQGGGVGNTIY
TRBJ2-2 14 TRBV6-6 ASSNRDTLNTGELF
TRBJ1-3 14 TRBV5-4 ASSTKKQGLGNTIY
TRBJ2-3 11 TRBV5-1 ASSLDRVDTQY
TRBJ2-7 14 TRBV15 ATSRVPQGHLYEQY
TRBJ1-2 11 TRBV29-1 SVGAGQGYGYT
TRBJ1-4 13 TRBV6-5 ASSSGVGHNEKLF
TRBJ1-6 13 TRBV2 ASGRQGIYNSPLH
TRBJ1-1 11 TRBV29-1 SAWGEGYTEAF
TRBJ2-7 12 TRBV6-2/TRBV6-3 ASSYSYPNYEQY
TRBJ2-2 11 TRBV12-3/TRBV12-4 ASRKTRAGELF
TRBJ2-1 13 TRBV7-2 ASSVTSGRTIEQF
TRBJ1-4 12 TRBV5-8 ASSRGQGYEKLF
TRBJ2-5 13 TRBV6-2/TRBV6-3 ASSYSVGDQETQY